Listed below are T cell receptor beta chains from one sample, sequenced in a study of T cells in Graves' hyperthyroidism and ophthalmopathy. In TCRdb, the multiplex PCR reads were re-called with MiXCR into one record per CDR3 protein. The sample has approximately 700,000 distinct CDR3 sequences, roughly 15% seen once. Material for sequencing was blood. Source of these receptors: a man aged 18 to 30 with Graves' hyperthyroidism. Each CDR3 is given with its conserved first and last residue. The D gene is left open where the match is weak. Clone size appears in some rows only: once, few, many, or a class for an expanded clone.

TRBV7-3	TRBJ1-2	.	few	CASSLTAGETGYTF	TGTGCCAGCAGCTTAACGGCAGGGGAGACGGGCTACACCTTC
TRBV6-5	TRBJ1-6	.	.	CASSYMGGDSPLHF	TGTGCCAGCAGTTACATGGGTGGGGATTCACCCCTCCACTTT
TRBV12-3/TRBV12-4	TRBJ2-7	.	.	CASIWGTRGRGSYEQYF	TGTGCCAGCATCTGGGGCACAAGGGGGAGGGGATCCTACGAGCAGTACTTC
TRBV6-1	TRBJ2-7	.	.	CASSNRRARGHEQYF	TGTGCCAGCAGCAACAGGCGGGCCCGGGGCCACGAGCAGTACTTC
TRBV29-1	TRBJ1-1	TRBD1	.	CSVHGQGGTEAFF	TGCAGCGTCCACGGACAGGGGGGCACTGAAGCTTTCTTT
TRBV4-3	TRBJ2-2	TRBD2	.	CASSQVIQREGPANTGELFF	TGCGCCAGCAGCCAAGTCATCCAGCGGGAGGGCCCCGCGAACACCGGGGAGCTGTTTTTT
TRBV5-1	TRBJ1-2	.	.	CASSPHLDKTNYGYTF	TGCGCCAGCAGCCCGCACCTCGACAAGACTAACTATGGCTACACCTTC
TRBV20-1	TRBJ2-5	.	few	CSARMGSGETQYF	TGCAGTGCTAGAATGGGGAGTGGGGAGACCCAGTACTTC
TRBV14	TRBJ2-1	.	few	CASSQDFTLAGNEQFF	TGTGCCAGCAGCCAAGATTTCACCTTGGCTGGCAATGAGCAGTTCTTC
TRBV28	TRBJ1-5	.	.	CASSGDFRPFSNQPQHF	TGTGCCAGCAGTGGAGATTTTAGGCCGTTTAGCAATCAGCCCCAGCATTTT
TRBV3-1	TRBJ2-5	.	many	CASSPRTADSPYF	TGTGCCAGCAGCCCAAGGACCGCAGATAGTCCGTACTTC
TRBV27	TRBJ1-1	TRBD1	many	CASSPHRGRTEAFF	TGTGCCAGCAGTCCCCACAGGGGGCGGACTGAAGCTTTCTTT
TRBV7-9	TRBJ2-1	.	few	CASSLGRGDREQFF	TGTGCCAGCAGCTTAGGAAGGGGTGATCGGGAGCAGTTCTTC
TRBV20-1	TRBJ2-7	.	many	CSATRQGGLEQYF	TGCAGTGCTACCCGACAGGGAGGACTCGAGCAGTACTTC
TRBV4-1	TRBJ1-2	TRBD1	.	CASSPGQGAPSYGYTF	TGCGCCAGCAGCCCGGGACAGGGAGCACCTAGCTATGGCTACACCTTC
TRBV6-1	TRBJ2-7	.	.	CASSEWGGNEQYF	TGTGCCAGCAGTGAATGGGGTGGAAACGAGCAGTACTTC
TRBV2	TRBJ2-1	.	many	CASKIYNEQFF	TGTGCCAGCAAGATTTACAATGAGCAGTTCTTC
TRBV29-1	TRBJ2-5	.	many	CSANRVRQETQYF	TGCAGCGCAAACAGGGTCCGACAAGAGACCCAGTACTTC
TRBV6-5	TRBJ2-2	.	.	CASSYSTPGYTGELFF	TGTGCCAGCAGTTACTCGACTCCAGGGTATACGGGGGAGCTGTTTTTT
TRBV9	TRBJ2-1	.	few	CASSVAPLGYNEQLF	TGTGCCAGCAGCGTAGCTCCCCTCGGGTACAATGAGCAGCTCTTC
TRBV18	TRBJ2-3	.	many	CASSTRDTDTQYF	TGTGCCAGCTCAACCCGGGACACAGATACGCAGTATTTT
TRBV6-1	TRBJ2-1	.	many	CASSGPDVFSYNEQFF	TGTGCCAGCAGTGGACCTGACGTTTTCTCCTACAATGAGCAGTTCTTC
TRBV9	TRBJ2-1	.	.	CASSATGTISYNEQFF	TGTGCCAGCAGTGCAACCGGGACGATATCCTACAATGAGCAGTTCTTC
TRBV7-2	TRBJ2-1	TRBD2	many	CASSPRGASGRREQFF	TGTGCCAGCAGCCCAAGGGGGGCTAGCGGGAGACGTGAGCAGTTCTTC
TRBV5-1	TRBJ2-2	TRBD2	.	CASSPSGRITGELFF	TGCGCCAGCAGCCCGAGCGGGAGGATTACCGGGGAGCTGTTTTTT
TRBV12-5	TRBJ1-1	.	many	CASGLEPGTGAFF	TGTGCTAGTGGTTTGGAACCAGGCACTGGAGCTTTCTTT